This T cell receptor beta chain was recovered during a study of Ad26.COV2.S vaccination and SARS-CoV-2 variants. The wider study: Recipients of Ad26.COV2.S got it intramuscularly, once or twice 56 days apart.

Study observations and caveats: There was reportedly substantial breadth in spike-specific CD8+ and CD4+ T cell responses after vaccination. The study found higher spike-specific TCR breadth in vaccine than placebo recipients. Similar non-spike TCR breadth was seen in vaccine and placebo recipients.

V lost 7 bases and J 1 base, leaving 14 bases between the germline ends. The germline V gene has CDR1 SGHNT and CDR2 YYREEE (reference sequence). The CDR3 is made up of 14 amino acids. The treatment is: around 19 received Ad26.COV2.S at low or high dose, single or two shots; 5 received placebo; per-sample allocation not given. The samples date from day 63 after the first vaccine or placebo injection. Libraries were prepared by immunoSEQ multiplex PCR; TCRdb keeps only in-frame clonotypes and omits some of them. Here the sample spans under 400,000 clones, around 87% being singletons. On this clone: Its target is unknown.

The input for sequencing was peripheral blood, taken in a trial of Ad26.COV2.S vaccine versus placebo. The genes are TRBV5-4 and TRBJ2-5; possible D gene TRBD2, 5 bases. This sequence was found in a person between 18 and 59 years old who received the Ad26.COV2.S COVID-19 vaccine or a placebo. The CDR3 nucleotides read TGTGCCAGCCGAGAGGACTTCGTCCAAGAGACCCAGTACTTC. It specifies CASREDFVQETQYF.